What follows are 6 T cell receptor beta chains derived from one specimen sequenced in a study of spatial heterogeneity in lung cancer (dated by TCRdb to about 2019). The protocol used for the library was 5' RACE. The sequencer listed for this sample is NextSeq 500. Starting from the raw public reads, TCRdb applied fastp trimming at Q25, assembled clones with MiXCR and retained in-frame beta chains. All rows with the same CDR3 protein become a single entry with the most common DNA and genes. In all, the sample holds about 30,000 distinct CDR3 sequences, and 7.5% to 10% of those were seen once. 30% to 45% of the sample lies in the top ten. According to the study, the label for this sample's time point signals: sample taken at primary tumor resection. TCR sequencing used whole RNA extracted from tumor and nontumor lung tissue, or from cryopreserved PBMC samples, without cell sorting. The specimen comprised PBMCs, sampled at surgery. The receptors here all came from a female donor with early-stage non-small cell lung cancer.

The chain employs TRBV4-1 and TRBJ2-5; no clear D gene. V lost 0 bases and J 6 bases, leaving 11 bases between the germline ends. The CDR3 is 14 amino acids. Looked up from germline, CDR1 is MGHRA and CDR2 is YSYEKL. CDR3 in DNA: TGCGCCAGCAGCCAAGATTGGTCCTGGAAGACCCAGTACTTC. It codes for CASSQDWSWKTQYF.

This clonotype was seen ten or more times. This rearrangement joins TRBV2 to TRBJ2-7; 9 positions agree with TRBD2. There are 17 residues in the CDR3. V lost 1 base and J lost 1; bases outside the gene matches: 8. Looked up from germline, CDR1 is SNHLY and CDR2 is FYNNEI. This chain's CDR3 is CASSEDYPAGGSYEQYV. CDR3 in DNA: TGTGCCAGCAGTGAAGATTATCCAGCGGGAGGTTCCTACGAGCAGTACGTC.

This clonotype was picked up many times. CDR3 sequence: CASSLDSLPGELFF. The CDR3 DNA follows: TGTGCCAGCAGCTTAGACAGTTTGCCCGGGGAGCTGTTTTTT. The chain uses TRBV7-9 and TRBJ2-2; D unresolved. The CDR3 contains 14 residues. Germline CDR1 and CDR2: SEHNR and FQNEAQ (reference sequence). Trimming stripped 1 base from V and 6 bases from J, with 9 bases between. Drawing the rest from reference TRBV7-9 and TRBJ2-2, the complete variable domain is DTGVSQNPRHKITKRGQNVTFRCDPISEHNRLYWYRQTLGQGPEFLTYFQNEAQLEKSRLLSDRFSAERPKGSFSTLEIQRTEQGDSAMYLCASSLDSLPGELFFGEGSRLTVL.

The chain carries TRBV6-1 and TRBJ1-2; 8 positions match TRBD1. The trim removed 2 bases at V and 7 bases at J, leaving 9 bases unmatched. Germline CDR1 and CDR2: MNHNS and SASEGT. The CDR3 runs to 15 residues. Here the CDR3 reads CASSELRQGLSGYTF. As DNA, the CDR3 is TGTGCCAGCAGTGAACTCCGACAGGGGTTGAGTGGCTACACCTTC.

This clonotype was counted many times. The rearrangement links TRBV11-2 to TRBJ2-3, with 11 nucleotides matching TRBD2. The J segment lost 6 bases and the V segment lost 6 bases, leaving 11 bases of the junction unmatched. In germline, CDR1 is SGHAT, CDR2 FQNNGV. The CDR3 length is 16 residues. The CDR3 loop reads CASRTLAGGLTDTQYF. The DNA of the CDR3 is TGTGCCAGCAGGACCCTAGCGGGAGGTTTGACGGATACGCAGTATTTT.

This clonotype was detected many times. The chain has TRBV27 and TRBJ2-1; 10 bases agree with TRBD2. The junction had 12 bases not matched to a gene; V was cut back by 5 bases and J by 8 bases. The CDR3 runs 16 residues. Germline-derived CDR1 and CDR2 are MNHEY and SMNVEV (reference sequence). The CDR3 region is CASSPRLAGESHEQFF. The DNA for the CDR3 is TGTGCCAGCAGTCCACGACTAGCGGGCGAGTCCCATGAGCAGTTCTTC.